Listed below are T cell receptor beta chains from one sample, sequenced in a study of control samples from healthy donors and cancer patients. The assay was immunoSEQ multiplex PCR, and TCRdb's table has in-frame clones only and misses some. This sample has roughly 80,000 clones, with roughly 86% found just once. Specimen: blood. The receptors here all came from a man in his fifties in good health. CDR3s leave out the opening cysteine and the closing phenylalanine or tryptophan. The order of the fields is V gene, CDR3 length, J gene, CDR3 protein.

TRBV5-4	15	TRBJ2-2	ASSLETSGEGTGELF
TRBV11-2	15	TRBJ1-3	ASSLGGVSGSGNTIY
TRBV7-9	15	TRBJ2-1	ASSFRTGTSGNNEQF
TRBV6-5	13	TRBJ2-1	ASSYQGRDSNEQF
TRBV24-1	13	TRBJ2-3	ATSDWTGSTDTQY
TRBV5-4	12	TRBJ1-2	ASSFDRGQDGYT
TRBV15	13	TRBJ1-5	ATSRAGDRDQPQH
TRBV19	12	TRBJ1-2	ASSMGQGFGGYT
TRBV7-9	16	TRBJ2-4	ASSLVLSGGLAKNIQY
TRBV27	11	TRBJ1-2	ASSLGTAYGYT
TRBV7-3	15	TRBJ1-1	ASSSWGTGDLLSKAF
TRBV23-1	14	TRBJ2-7	ASPKRQRVLFYEQY
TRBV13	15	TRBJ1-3	ASSTSKGGLFGSTIY
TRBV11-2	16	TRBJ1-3	ASSVVLRQLISGNTIY
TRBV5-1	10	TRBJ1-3	ASSPSGNTIY
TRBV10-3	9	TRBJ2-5	AIGHQETQY
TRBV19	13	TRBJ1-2	ASMKIQESPYGYT
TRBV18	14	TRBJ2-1	ASSPRTSIGGYEQF
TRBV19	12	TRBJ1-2	ASSLPDFFYGYT
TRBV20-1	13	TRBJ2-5	SASGTSGDQETQY
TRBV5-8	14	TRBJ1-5	ASSQGQRLSNQPQH
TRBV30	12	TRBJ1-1	AWSVTGPLTEAF
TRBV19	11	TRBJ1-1	ASSKQGNTEAF
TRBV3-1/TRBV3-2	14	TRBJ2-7	ASSTYIPFVLDEQY
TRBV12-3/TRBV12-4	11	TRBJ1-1	ASSFGQNTEAF
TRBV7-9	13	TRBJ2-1	ASSRSGLAEKEQF
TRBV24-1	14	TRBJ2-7	ATSDSRGQGYGEQY
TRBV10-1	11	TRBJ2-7	ASSGGGLGEQY
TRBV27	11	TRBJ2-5	ASSFQRGETQY
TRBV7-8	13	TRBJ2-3	ASSKGLPNTDTQY
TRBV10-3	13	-	AISDSGRELYEQY
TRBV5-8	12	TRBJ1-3	ASSRQSLGNTIY
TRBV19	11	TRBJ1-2	ASTRGQHYGYT
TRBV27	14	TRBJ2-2	ASSLVAMGNTGELF
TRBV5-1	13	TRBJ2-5	ASSFGSGQQETQY
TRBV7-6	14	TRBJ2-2	ASSPGGQVPTGELF
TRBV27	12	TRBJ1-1	ASSSRQGASEAF
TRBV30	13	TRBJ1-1	AWSVLGISNTEAF
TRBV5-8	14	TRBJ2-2	ASSFDRMVSTGELF
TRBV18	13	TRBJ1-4	ASSPLDGLNEKLF
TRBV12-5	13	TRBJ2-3	ASGLVGQEADTQY
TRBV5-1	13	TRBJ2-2	ASSLDGGNTGELF
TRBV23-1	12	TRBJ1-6	ASSHRGRDHPLH
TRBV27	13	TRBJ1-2	ASSNLRVGNYGYT
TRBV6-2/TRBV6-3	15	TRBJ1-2	ASSYSTAGGIRYGYT
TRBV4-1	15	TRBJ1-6	ASSQEALSSYNSPLH
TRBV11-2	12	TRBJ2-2	ASSPGLRGGELF
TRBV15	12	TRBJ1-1	ATSRVPGSTEAF
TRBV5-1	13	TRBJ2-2	ASSAEGASTGELF
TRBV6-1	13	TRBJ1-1	ASSDGTPQGTEAF
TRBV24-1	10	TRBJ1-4	ATSDVDEKLF
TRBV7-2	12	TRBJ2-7	ASSPRRGAYEQY
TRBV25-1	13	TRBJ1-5	ASSEEREGNQPQH
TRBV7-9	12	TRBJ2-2	ASSLVGNTGELF
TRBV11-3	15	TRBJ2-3	ASSLGQGESFTDTQY
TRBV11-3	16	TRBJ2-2	ASSPGPRGEANTGELF
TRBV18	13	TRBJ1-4	ASSPLQGSNEKLF